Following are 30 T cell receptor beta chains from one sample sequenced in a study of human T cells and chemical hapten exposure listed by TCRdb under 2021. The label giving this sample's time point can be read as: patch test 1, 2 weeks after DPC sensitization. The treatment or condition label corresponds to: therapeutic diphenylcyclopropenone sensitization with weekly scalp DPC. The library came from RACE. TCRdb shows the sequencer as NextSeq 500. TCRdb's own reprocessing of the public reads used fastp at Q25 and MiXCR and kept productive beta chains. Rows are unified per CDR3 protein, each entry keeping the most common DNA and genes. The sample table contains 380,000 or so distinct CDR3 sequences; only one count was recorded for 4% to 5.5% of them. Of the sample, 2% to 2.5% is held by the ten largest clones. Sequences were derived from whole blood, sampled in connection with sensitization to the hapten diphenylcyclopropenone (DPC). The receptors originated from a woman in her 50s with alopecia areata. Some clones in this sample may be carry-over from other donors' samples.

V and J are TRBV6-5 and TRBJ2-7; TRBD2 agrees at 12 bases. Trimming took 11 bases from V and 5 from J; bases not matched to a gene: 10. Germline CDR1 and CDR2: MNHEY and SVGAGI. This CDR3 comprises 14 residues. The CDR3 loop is CAAEASGRAHEQYF. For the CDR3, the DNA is TGTGCCGCCGAGGCTAGCGGGAGGGCCCACGAGCAGTACTTC.

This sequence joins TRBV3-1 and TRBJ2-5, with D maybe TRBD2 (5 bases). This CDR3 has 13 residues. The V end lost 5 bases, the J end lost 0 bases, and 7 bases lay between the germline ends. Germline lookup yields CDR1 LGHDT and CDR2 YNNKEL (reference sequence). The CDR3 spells CASSRGYQETQYF. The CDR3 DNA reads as TGTGCCAGCAGCAGAGGGTACCAAGAGACCCAGTACTTC.

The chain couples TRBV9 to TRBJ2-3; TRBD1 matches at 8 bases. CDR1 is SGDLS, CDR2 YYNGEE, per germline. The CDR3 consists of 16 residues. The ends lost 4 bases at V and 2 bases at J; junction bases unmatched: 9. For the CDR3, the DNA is TGTGCCAGCAGCCAAGGGGCAGGGGGCGTCACAGATACGCAGTATTTT. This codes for CASSQGAGGVTDTQYF.

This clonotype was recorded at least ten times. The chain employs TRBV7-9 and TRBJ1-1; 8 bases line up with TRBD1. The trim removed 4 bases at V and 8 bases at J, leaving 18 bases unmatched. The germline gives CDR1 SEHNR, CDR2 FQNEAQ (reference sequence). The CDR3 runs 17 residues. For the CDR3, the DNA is TGTGCCAGCAGCTCGATGAGAGGGGACAGGAGCCCAGGGGAAGCTTTCTTT. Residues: CASSSMRGDRSPGEAFF.

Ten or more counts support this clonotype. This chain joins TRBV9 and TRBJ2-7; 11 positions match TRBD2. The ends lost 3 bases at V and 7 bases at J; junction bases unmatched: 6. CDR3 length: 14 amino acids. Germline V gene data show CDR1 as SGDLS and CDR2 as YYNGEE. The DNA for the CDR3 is TGTGCCAGCAGCGCCCCGGGACTAGCGGTAGAGCAGTACTTC. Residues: CASSAPGLAVEQYF.

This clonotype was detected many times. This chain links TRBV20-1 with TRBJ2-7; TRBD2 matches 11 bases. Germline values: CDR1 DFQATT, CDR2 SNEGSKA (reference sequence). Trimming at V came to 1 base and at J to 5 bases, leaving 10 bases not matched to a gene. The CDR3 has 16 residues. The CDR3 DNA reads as TGCAGTGCTAGAGCTCCCACTAGCGGGAGTAACGACGAGCAGTACTTC. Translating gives CSARAPTSGSNDEQYF.

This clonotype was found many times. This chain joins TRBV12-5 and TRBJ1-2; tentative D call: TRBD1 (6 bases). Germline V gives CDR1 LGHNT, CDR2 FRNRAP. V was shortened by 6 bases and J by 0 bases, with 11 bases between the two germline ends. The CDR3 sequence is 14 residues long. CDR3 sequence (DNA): TGTGCTAGTGGCCTTCGGACAGCTAACTATGGCTACACCTTC. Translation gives CASGLRTANYGYTF. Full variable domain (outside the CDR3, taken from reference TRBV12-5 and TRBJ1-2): DARVTQTPRHKVTEMGQEVTMRCQPILGHNTVFWYRQTMMQGLELLAYFRNRAPLDDSGMPKDRFSAEMPDATLATLKIQPSEPRDSAVYFCASGLRTANYGYTFGSGTRLTVV.

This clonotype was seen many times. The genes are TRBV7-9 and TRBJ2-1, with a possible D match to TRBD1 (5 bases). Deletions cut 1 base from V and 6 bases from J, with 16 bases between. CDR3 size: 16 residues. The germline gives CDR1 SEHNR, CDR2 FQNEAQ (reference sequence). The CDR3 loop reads CASSLGAGPPANEQFF. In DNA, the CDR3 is TGTGCCAGCAGCTTAGGGGCAGGGCCGCCGGCCAATGAGCAGTTCTTC.

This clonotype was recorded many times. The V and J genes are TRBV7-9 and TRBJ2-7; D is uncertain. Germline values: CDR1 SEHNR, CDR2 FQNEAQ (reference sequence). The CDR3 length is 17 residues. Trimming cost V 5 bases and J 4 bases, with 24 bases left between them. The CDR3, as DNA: TGTGCCAGCAGCGTTACTCACGGGCCTGGGTCTACTTACGAGCAGTACTTC. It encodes CASSVTHGPGSTYEQYF.

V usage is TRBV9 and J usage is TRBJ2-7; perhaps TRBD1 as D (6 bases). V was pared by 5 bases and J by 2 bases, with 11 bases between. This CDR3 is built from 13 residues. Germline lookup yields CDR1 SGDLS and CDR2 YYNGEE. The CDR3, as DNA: TGTGCCAGCAGTACAGGGAGCCCCTACGAGCAGTACTTC. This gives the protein CASSTGSPYEQYF. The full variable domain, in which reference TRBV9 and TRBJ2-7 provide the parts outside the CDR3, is DSGVTQTPKHLITATGQRVTLRCSPRSGDLSVYWYQQSLDQGLQFLIQYYNGEERAKGNILERFSAQQFPDLHSELNLSSLELGDSALYFCASSTGSPYEQYFGPGTRLTVT.

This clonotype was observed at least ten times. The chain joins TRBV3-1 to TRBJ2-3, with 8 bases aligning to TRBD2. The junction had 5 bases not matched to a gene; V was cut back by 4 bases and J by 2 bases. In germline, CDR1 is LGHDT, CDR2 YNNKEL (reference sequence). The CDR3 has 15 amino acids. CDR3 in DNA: TGTGCCAGCAGCCGAACGGGAGGGCACACAGATACGCAGTATTTT. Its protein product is CASSRTGGHTDTQYF.

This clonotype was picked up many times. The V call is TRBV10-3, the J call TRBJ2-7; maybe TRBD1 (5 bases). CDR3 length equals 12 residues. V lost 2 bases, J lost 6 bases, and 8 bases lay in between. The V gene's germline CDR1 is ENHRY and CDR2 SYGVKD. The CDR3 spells CAISEQGSEQYF. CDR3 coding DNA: TGTGCCATCAGTGAGCAGGGATCCGAGCAGTACTTC.

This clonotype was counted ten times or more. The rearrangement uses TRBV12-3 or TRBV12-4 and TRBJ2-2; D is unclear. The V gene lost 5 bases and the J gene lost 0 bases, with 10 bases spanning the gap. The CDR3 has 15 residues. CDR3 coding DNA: TGTGCCAGCAGTCCCGAGACCGCGAACACCGGGGAGCTGTTTTTT. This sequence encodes CASSPETANTGELFF.

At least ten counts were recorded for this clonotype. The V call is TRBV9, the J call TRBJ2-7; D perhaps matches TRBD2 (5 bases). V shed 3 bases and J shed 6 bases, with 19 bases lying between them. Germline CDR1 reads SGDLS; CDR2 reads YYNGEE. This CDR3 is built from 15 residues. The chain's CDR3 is CASSARAIEVSEQYF. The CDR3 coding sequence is TGTGCCAGCAGCGCGCGGGCTATCGAAGTGAGCGAGCAGTACTTC. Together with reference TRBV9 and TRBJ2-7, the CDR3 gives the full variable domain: DSGVTQTPKHLITATGQRVTLRCSPRSGDLSVYWYQQSLDQGLQFLIQYYNGEERAKGNILERFSAQQFPDLHSELNLSSLELGDSALYFCASSARAIEVSEQYFGPGTRLTVT.

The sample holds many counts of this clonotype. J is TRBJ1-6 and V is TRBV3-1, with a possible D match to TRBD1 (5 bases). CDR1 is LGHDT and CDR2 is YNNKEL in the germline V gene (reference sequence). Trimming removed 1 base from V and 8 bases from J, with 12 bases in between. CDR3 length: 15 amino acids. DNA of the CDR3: TGTGCCAGCAGCCAAGGTCCCAGGGAGGATTCACCCCTCCACTTT. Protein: CASSQGPREDSPLHF.

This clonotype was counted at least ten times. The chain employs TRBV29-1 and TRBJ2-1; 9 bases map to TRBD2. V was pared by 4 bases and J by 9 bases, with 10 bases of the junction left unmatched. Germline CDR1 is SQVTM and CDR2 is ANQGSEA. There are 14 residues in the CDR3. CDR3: CSVVWREGSGEQFF. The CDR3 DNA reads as TGCAGCGTTGTATGGCGGGAGGGCTCTGGTGAGCAGTTCTTC.

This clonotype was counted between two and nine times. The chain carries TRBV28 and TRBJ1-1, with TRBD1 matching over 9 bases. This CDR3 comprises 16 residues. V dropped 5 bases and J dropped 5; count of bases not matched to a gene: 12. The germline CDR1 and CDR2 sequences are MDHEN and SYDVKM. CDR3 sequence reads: CASSTDRGIPRTEAFF. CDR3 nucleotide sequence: TGTGCCAGCAGTACGGACAGGGGAATACCTCGGACTGAAGCTTTCTTT. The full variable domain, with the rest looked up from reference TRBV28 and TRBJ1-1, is DVKVTQSSRYLVKRTGEKVFLECVQDMDHENMFWYRQDPGLGLRLIYFSYDVKMKEKGDIPEGYSVSREKKERFSLILESASTNQTSMYLCASSTDRGIPRTEAFFGQGTRLTVV.

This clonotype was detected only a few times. The CDR3 nucleotides read TGCGCCAGCAGCCATCCCTTAACAGGGAAGGGAGACACAGATACGCAGTATTTT. Its protein product is CASSHPLTGKGDTDTQYF. The chain couples TRBV4-1 to TRBJ2-3; weak D call: TRBD1 (6 bases). CDR3 length: 18 amino acids. CDR1 and CDR2 from the germline V gene are MGHRA and YSYEKL. The ends were cut back, 3 bases at V and 2 bases at J, with 21 bases in the middle.

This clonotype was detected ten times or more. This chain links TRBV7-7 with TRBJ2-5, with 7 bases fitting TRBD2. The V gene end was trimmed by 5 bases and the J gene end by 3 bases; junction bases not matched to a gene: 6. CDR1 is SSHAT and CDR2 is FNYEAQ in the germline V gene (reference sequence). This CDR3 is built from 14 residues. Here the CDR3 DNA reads TGTGCCAGCAGCCGACTAGCAGGAAAAGAGACCCAGTACTTC. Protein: CASSRLAGKETQYF. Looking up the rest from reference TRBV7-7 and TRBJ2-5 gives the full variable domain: GAGVSQSPRYKVTKRGQDVTLRCDPISSHATLYWYQQALGQGPEFLTYFNYEAQPDKSGLPSDRFSAERPEGSISTLTIQRTEQRDSAMYRCASSRLAGKETQYFGPGTRLLVL.

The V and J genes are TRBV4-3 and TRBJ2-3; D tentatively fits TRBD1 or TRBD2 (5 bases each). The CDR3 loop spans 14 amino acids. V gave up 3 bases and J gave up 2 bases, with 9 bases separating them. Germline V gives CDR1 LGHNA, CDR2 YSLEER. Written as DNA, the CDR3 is TGCGCCAGCAGCCACGGGGCAGCCACAGATACGCAGTATTTT. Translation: CASSHGAATDTQYF.

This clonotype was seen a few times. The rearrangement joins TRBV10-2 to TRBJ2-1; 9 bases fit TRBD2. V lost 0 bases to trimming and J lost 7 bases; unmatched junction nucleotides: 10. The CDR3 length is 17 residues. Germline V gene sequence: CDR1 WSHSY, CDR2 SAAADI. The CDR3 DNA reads TGCGCCAGCAGTGAGTCGGAGCGGGAGGAGGGTGAAAATGAGCAGTTCTTC. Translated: CASSESEREEGENEQFF.

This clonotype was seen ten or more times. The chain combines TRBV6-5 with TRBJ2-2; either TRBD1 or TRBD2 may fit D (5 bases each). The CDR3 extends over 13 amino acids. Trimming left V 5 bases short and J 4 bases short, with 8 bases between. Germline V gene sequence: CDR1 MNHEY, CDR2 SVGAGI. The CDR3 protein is CASSRGVTGELFF. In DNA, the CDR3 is TGTGCCAGCAGTCGGGGCGTCACCGGGGAGCTGTTTTTT.

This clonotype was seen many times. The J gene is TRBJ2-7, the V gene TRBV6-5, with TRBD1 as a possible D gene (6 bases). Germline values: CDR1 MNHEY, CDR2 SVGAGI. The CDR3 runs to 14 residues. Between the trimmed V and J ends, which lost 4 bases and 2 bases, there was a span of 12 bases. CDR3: CASSSSGQTYEQYF. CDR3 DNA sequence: TGTGCCAGCAGTTCGTCCGGACAGACCTACGAGCAGTACTTC.

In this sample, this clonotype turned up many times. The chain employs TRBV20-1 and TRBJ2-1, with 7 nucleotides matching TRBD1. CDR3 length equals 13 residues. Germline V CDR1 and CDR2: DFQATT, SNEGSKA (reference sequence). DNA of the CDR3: TGCACCATACCAGGGGGATTACCGGATGAGCAGTTCTTC. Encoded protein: CTIPGGLPDEQFF.

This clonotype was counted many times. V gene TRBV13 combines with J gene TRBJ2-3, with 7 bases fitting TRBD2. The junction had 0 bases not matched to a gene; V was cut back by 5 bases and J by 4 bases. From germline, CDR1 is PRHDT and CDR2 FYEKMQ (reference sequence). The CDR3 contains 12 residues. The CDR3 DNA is TGTGCCAGCAGCCGGGGGGCAGATACGCAGTATTTT. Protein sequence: CASSRGADTQYF. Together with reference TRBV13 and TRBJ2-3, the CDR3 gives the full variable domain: AAGVIQSPRHLIKEKRETATLKCYPIPRHDTVYWYQQGPGQDPQFLISFYEKMQSDKGSIPDRFSAQQFSDYHSELNMSSLELGDSALYFCASSRGADTQYFGPGTRLTVL.

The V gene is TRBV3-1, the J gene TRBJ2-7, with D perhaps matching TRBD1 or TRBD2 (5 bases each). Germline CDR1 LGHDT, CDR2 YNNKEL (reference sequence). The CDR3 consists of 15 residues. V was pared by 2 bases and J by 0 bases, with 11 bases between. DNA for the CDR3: TGTGCCAGCAGCCAATGGACTGGGGCCTCCTACGAGCAGTACTTC. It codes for CASSQWTGASYEQYF.

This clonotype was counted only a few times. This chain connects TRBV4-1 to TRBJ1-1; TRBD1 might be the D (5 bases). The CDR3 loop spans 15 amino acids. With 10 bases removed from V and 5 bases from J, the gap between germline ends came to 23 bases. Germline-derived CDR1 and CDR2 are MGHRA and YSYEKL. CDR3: CATRSAGRRRTEAFF. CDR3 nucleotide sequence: TGCGCCACTCGTAGTGCAGGGCGCCGTAGGACTGAAGCTTTCTTT.

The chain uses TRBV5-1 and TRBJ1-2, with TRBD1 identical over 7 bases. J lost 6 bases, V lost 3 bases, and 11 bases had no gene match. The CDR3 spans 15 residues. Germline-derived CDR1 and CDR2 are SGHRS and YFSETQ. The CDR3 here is CASSSYRGARDGYTF. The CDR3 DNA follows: TGCGCCAGCAGCTCTTACAGGGGCGCAAGGGATGGCTACACCTTC.

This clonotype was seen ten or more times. The CDR3 DNA is TGTGCCAGCAGCCTTATTGGCTCCTACAATGAGCAGTTCTTC. This codes for CASSLIGSYNEQFF. The chain couples TRBV28 to TRBJ2-1, with D uncertain. Germline V gives CDR1 MDHEN, CDR2 SYDVKM. V was pared by 6 bases and J by 0 bases, with 9 bases between. This CDR3 has 14 residues.

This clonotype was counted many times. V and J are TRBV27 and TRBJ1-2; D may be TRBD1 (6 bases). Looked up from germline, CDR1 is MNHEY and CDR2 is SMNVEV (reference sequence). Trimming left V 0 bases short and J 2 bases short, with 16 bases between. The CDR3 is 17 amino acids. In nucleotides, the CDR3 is TGTGCCAGCAGTTTATCTTTGTCGTCAGGGGTAAACTATGGCTACACCTTC. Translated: CASSLSLSSGVNYGYTF.